The sequence of this TCR beta chain was determined in a study of blood T cell repertoires in COVID-19. Background on the study: Samples taken during acute and convalescent COVID-19 were collected in the United States, Italy and Spain. PBMCs, B-cell-depleted T cells, or T cells provided the cDNA or gDNA that made up the material.

This CDR3 contains 14 residues. V lost 1 base and J 4 bases, leaving 10 bases between the germline ends. Germline CDR1 is SGHDN and CDR2 is FVKESK. Under the authors' procedure: Reference gene primer amplification in the assay estimated nucleated cell counts. Profiled with immunoSEQ multiplex PCR; TCRdb holds only in-frame clones, not every one. The V and J calls and clone size come from that table; D and trimming were worked out from the DNA. The sample yields around 150,000 clones, almost 90% seen once. The chain joins TRBV14 to TRBJ1-2; perhaps TRBD1 as D (5 bases). The sample comprised peripheral blood. The TCR comes from a man between 50 and 59 years old with active or convalescent COVID-19. Here the CDR3 DNA reads TGTGCCAGCAGCCAAGGCAGGGTGGCCTATGGCTACACCTTC. Translation gives CASSQGRVAYGYTF.